These 25 T cell receptor beta chains originate from one sample sequenced in a study of Ad26.COV2.S vaccination and SARS-CoV-2 variants. Method: immunoSEQ multiplex PCR; TCRdb's copy keeps in-frame clones and lacks some. This table has about half a million clones, approximately 90% appearing once. The treatment: roughly 19 received Ad26.COV2.S at low or high dose, single or two shots; several received placebo; per-sample allocation not given. Vaccine and placebo recipients were sampled on day 63 after the first injection. The sample was peripheral blood, taken in a trial of Ad26.COV2.S vaccine versus placebo. These receptors all come from a person between 18 and 65 years old who received the Ad26.COV2.S COVID-19 vaccine or a placebo.

The chain combines TRBV30 with TRBJ1-5, with D perhaps TRBD1 (5 bases). CDR3 length: 14 amino acids. Trimming cost V 6 bases and J 2 bases, with 14 bases left between them. CDR1 is GTSNPN, CDR2 SVGIG, per germline (reference sequence). The CDR3 reads CACDGGGGNQPQHF. CDR3 DNA sequence: TGTGCCTGTGACGGTGGGGGGGGCAATCAGCCCCAGCATTTT.

The rearrangement joins TRBV5-1 to TRBJ2-3; 8 bases line up with TRBD1. V lost 4 bases and J lost 0; bases outside the gene matches: 4. Germline values: CDR1 SGHRS, CDR2 YFSETQ. The CDR3 is 15 residues long. The CDR3 protein is CASSPGGFSTDTQYF. CDR3 DNA: TGCGCCAGCAGCCCAGGGGGCTTTAGCACAGATACGCAGTATTTT.

V is TRBV2 and J is TRBJ2-7; D gene uncertain. Per the germline V gene, CDR1 is SNHLY and CDR2 is FYNNEI. This CDR3 is 12 amino acids long. The V and J ends lost 7 bases and 4 bases respectively, with 11 bases between them. CDR3 bases: TGTGCCAGCACCCCTTACGGGTACGAGCAGTACTTC. As protein: CASTPYGYEQYF.

V gene TRBV5-1 combines with J gene TRBJ2-3; D gene uncertain. This CDR3 spans 15 amino acids. Germline V gives CDR1 SGHRS, CDR2 YFSETQ. V lost 0 bases and J lost 1, with 9 bases in between. The CDR3 DNA reads as TGCGCCAGCAGCTTGGTTTCAGCCCGCACAGATACGCAGTATTTT. This gives the protein CASSLVSARTDTQYF.

V and J are TRBV11-1 and TRBJ2-5; no reliable D call. V shed 5 bases and J shed 1 base, with 11 bases lying between them. Germline CDR1 SGHAT, CDR2 FQDESV (reference sequence). The CDR3 loop spans 14 amino acids. The CDR3 sequence is CASSPRAAQETQYF. The CDR3 DNA sequence: TGTGCCAGCAGCCCCCGCGCGGCCCAAGAGACCCAGTACTTC.

The chain is built from TRBV15 and TRBJ2-1; the D gene is possibly TRBD2 (5 bases). This CDR3 has 11 amino acids. V was cut by 8 bases and J by 9 bases, with 11 bases left in between. CDR1 is LNHNV, CDR2 YYDKDF, per germline (reference sequence). Written as DNA, the CDR3 is TGTGCCACCCGCGGGTGGTTTGAGCAGTTCTTC. It encodes CATRGWFEQFF.

The genes are TRBV28 and TRBJ2-3, with 11 bases lining up with TRBD2. V lost 6 bases, J lost 3 bases, and 8 bases stayed unmatched. The CDR3 runs to 16 residues. Per germline, CDR1 MDHEN and CDR2 SYDVKM. CDR3 sequence (DNA): TGTGCCAGCAGACTACTAGCGGGAGCTAGAACAGATACGCAGTATTTT. Protein: CASRLLAGARTDTQYF.

The chain recombines TRBV6-6 with TRBJ2-5; maybe TRBD2 (6 bases). Germline loops: CDR1 MNHNY, CDR2 SVGAGI (reference sequence). V lost 4 bases, J lost 4 bases, and 16 bases lay in between. The CDR3 contains 15 residues. For the CDR3, the DNA is TGTGCCAGCAGTTTTACCGGGAGCCGCCTAGAGACCCAGTACTTC. This sequence encodes CASSFTGSRLETQYF.

V gene TRBV27 combines with J gene TRBJ2-7; D unresolved. This CDR3 has 13 amino acids. Between the trimmed V and J ends, which lost 5 bases and 5 bases, there was a span of 13 bases. The germline CDR1 and CDR2 sequences are MNHEY and SMNVEV (reference sequence). The CDR3 nucleotides read TGTGCCAGCAGTGGAAAACGCCGAGACGAGCAGTACTTC. It yields the protein CASSGKRRDEQYF.

The gene calls are TRBV4-1 and TRBJ1-1; 8 bases line up with TRBD1. Germline V gives CDR1 MGHRA, CDR2 YSYEKL. Trimming at V came to 5 bases and at J to 7 bases, leaving 9 bases not matched to a gene. The CDR3 totals 14 residues. CDR3 bases: TGCGCCAGCAGCTTTCAGGGGGCATTGGATGAAGCTTTCTTT. Translating it yields CASSFQGALDEAFF.

The V call is TRBV19, the J call TRBJ1-5; 7 bases fit TRBD1. After removal of 5 bases from V and 1 base from J, the junction contained 2 bases not matched to a gene. The CDR3 loop spans 14 amino acids. The germline CDR1 and CDR2 sequences are LNHDA and SQIVND (reference sequence). This chain's CDR3 is CASSYRGSNQPQHF. In nucleotides, the CDR3 is TGTGCCAGTAGTTACAGGGGAAGCAATCAGCCCCAGCATTTT.

Points on this clone: The same CDR3 also results from other DNA sequences found in this sample. The gene calls are TRBV9 and TRBJ2-3; the D is unclear. Germline V gene data show CDR1 as SGDLS and CDR2 as YYNGEE. The V end was cut by 0 bases, the J end by 1 base, with 0 bases between. The CDR3 is made up of 12 amino acids. CDR3 DNA: TGTGCCAGCAGCGTAGGCACAGATACGCAGTATTTT. Amino acids: CASSVGTDTQYF.

This rearrangement joins TRBV28 to TRBJ2-7, with 7 bases fitting TRBD2. CDR3 length: 15 residues. Trimming at V came to 3 bases and at J to 1 base, leaving 6 bases not matched to a gene. Germline-derived CDR1 and CDR2 are MDHEN and SYDVKM. This CDR3 is CASSLPGGLSYEQYF. In DNA form, the CDR3 reads TGTGCCAGCAGTTTGCCGGGAGGCCTTTCCTACGAGCAGTACTTC.

The chain has TRBV11-3 and TRBJ2-1; tentatively, D is TRBD1 (5 bases). Per germline, CDR1 SGHNT and CDR2 YENEEA. V was trimmed by 5 bases and J by 4 bases, leaving 9 bases between them. The CDR3 sequence is 13 residues long. CDR3 DNA: TGTGCCAGCAGCCTGACAGAGTACAATGAGCAGTTCTTC. The encoded protein is CASSLTEYNEQFF.

The chain couples TRBV5-8 to TRBJ2-3; D not certain. This CDR3 is 17 amino acids long. Germline V gene sequence: CDR1 SGHTS, CDR2 YDEGEE. V gave up 3 bases and J gave up 0 bases, with 17 bases separating them. The CDR3 DNA follows: TGTGCCAGCAGCTCCGGCATGACCCACGCTAGCACAGATACGCAGTATTTT. Protein product: CASSSGMTHASTDTQYF.

This chain links TRBV14 with TRBJ2-7, with D uncertain. With 3 bases removed from V and 5 bases from J, the gap between germline ends came to 8 bases. The length of the CDR3 is 12 residues. Per the germline V gene, CDR1 is SGHDN and CDR2 is FVKESK. CDR3 region: CASSQGSDEQYF. The CDR3 nucleotides are TGTGCCAGCAGCCAGGGTTCGGACGAGCAGTACTTC.

The rearrangement links TRBV19 to TRBJ2-7; D may match TRBD1 or TRBD2 (5 bases each). The CDR3 covers 14 residues. The ends were cut back, 4 bases at V and 2 bases at J, with 12 bases in the middle. CDR1 is LNHDA and CDR2 is SQIVND in the germline V gene (reference sequence). DNA of the CDR3: TGTGCCAGTAGTAAGGGGACCGATCCCTACGAGCAGTACTTC. Translation gives CASSKGTDPYEQYF.

For the CDR3, the DNA is TGTGCCAGTAGAAACCGGGTCCCCGGGCGTGGCTCCTACAATGAGCAGTTCTTC. Amino acid sequence: CASRNRVPGRGSYNEQFF. This chain connects TRBV19 to TRBJ2-1; D not certain. Between the trimmed V and J ends, which lost 6 bases and 0 bases, there was a span of 21 bases. Looked up from germline, CDR1 is LNHDA and CDR2 is SQIVND (reference sequence). This CDR3 comprises 18 residues. Drawing the rest from reference TRBV19 and TRBJ2-1, the complete variable domain is DGGITQSPKYLFRKEGQNVTLSCEQNLNHDAMYWYRQDPGQGLRLIYYSQIVNDFQKGDIAEGYSVSREKKESFPLTVTSAQKNPTAFYLCASRNRVPGRGSYNEQFFGPGTRLTVL.

V gene TRBV7-9 combines with J gene TRBJ1-3, with TRBD1 matching over 12 bases. CDR3 length: 18 amino acids. V lost 0 bases, J lost 2 bases, and 5 bases stayed unmatched. Germline V gene data show CDR1 as SEHNR and CDR2 as FQNEAQ (reference sequence). CDR3 region: CASSLAFGTGGTGNTIYF. The CDR3 bases are TGTGCCAGCAGCTTAGCATTCGGGACAGGGGGCACTGGAAACACCATATATTTT.

This clone was detected only a few times. At the DNA level, this CDR3 is encoded by other sequences in the same sample as well. V usage is TRBV18 and J usage is TRBJ1-6; D is unclear. The length of the CDR3 is 16 residues. Germline lookup yields CDR1 KGHSH and CDR2 LQKENI. Between the trimmed V and J ends, which lost 2 bases and 5 bases, there was a span of 13 bases. CDR3 sequence reads: CASSPGIRGNNSPLHF. The CDR3 region has the DNA TGTGCCAGCTCACCAGGAATCCGGGGAAATAATTCACCCCTCCACTTT.

This clone was recorded a few times. This chain connects TRBV4-3 to TRBJ1-2; D remains unclear. Deletions cut 0 bases from V and 2 bases from J, with 10 bases between. Germline-derived CDR1 and CDR2 are LGHNA and YSLEER. This CDR3 region has 15 residues. The chain's CDR3 is CASSQDSGSNYGYTF. The CDR3 bases are TGCGCCAGCAGCCAAGATTCGGGCAGCAACTATGGCTACACCTTC.

The chain combines TRBV11-1 with TRBJ1-5, with D perhaps matching TRBD1 (5 bases). CDR1 SGHAT and CDR2 FQDESV come from the germline V gene (reference sequence). The CDR3 is 19 amino acids. The V gene lost 0 bases and the J gene lost 0 bases, with 18 bases spanning the gap. CDR3 residues: CASSLAPTTVPHSNQPQHF. In DNA form, the CDR3 reads TGTGCCAGCAGCTTAGCGCCGACGACAGTACCCCATAGCAATCAGCCCCAGCATTTT. Supplemented by reference TRBV11-1 and TRBJ1-5, the full variable domain reads EAEVAQSPRYKITEKSQAVAFWCDPISGHATLYWYRQILGQGPELLVQFQDESVVDDSQLPKDRFSAERLKGVDSTLKIQPAELGDSAMYLCASSLAPTTVPHSNQPQHFGDGTRLSIL.

In DNA, the CDR3 is TGCGCCAGCAGCCCCAGGACTAGCGGGAGACCCACCGATACGCAGTATTTT. It yields the protein CASSPRTSGRPTDTQYF. This chain joins TRBV5-1 and TRBJ2-3; 13 nucleotides align to TRBD2. Germline-derived CDR1 and CDR2 are SGHRS and YFSETQ. There are 17 residues in the CDR3. Losses at the gene ends were 4 bases for V and 6 bases for J; bases not matched to a gene: 11.

V is TRBV23-1 and J is TRBJ1-5; TRBD1 agrees at 7 bases. TRBV23-1 is flagged as an ORF with uncertain function. The CDR3 totals 18 residues. The ends lost 6 bases at V and 0 bases at J; junction bases unmatched: 14. This chain's CDR3 is CASRTNRQGAHSNQPQHF. CDR3 nucleotides: TGCGCCAGCAGGACGAATCGACAGGGCGCGCATAGCAATCAGCCCCAGCATTTT.

V usage is TRBV7-2 and J usage is TRBJ1-1; TRBD1 is a possible D gene (5 bases). The length of the CDR3 is 14 residues. Per the germline V gene, CDR1 is SGHTA and CDR2 is FQGNSA. V gave up 2 bases and J gave up 2 bases, with 9 bases separating them. The CDR3 here is CASSLQGGNTEAFF. CDR3 DNA: TGTGCCAGCAGCTTACAGGGAGGAAACACTGAAGCTTTCTTT.